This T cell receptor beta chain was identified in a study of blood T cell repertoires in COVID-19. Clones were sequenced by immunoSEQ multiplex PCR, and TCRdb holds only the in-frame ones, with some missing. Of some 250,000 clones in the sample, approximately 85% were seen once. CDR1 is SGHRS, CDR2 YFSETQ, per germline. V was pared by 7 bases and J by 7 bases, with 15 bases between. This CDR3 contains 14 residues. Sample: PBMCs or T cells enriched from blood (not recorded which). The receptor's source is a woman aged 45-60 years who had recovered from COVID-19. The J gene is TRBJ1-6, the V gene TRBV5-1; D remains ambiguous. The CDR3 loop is CASRSTELNSPLHF. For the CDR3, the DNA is TGCGCCAGCCGCTCGACGGAACTAAATTCACCCCTCCACTTT.